A selection of T cell receptor beta chains follows, all from one sample in a study of graft-versus-host responses after intestinal transplantation. Some clones are missing from TCRdb's copy, which holds only in-frame ones; the method was immunoSEQ multiplex PCR. The sample carries 90,000 to 130,000 clones, 85% to 95% recorded once. For these TCRs, the target antigens are not known. The sample in question was unstimulated CD8+ T cells sorted from spleen or lymph node cells, obtained before transplant. The receptors originated from a human donor who was the organ donor for an intestinal transplant. Both conserved end residues are part of each CDR3. Each record gives: CDR3 length, V gene, J gene, CDR3 protein.

15	TRBV10-3	TRBJ2-7	CAISDTRLAGYEQYF
14	TRBV4-1	TRBJ2-7	CASSQELEAYEQYF
17	TRBV10-3	TRBJ1-5	CAISALWTGEGNQPQHF
11	TRBV28	TRBJ2-1	CASTGVREQFF
14	TRBV13	TRBJ2-7	CASSFGQVAYEQYF
13	TRBV9	TRBJ1-1	CASSVGGHTEAFF
14	TRBV9	TRBJ1-1	CASSASQINTEAFF
11	TRBV2	TRBJ1-1	CASTQNTEAFF
14	TRBV29-1	TRBJ2-3	CSVESSGRADTQYF
15	TRBV6-5	TRBJ2-2	CASSPFPMNTGELFF
14	TRBV9	TRBJ2-7	CASSPGTGSYEQYF
12	TRBV5-8	TRBJ2-7	CASSLGGTGKYF
15	TRBV27	TRBJ1-5	CASSAGGFPDQPQHF
17	TRBV5-6	TRBJ2-7	CASSFGLAGVVTGEQYF
14	TRBV11-2	TRBJ2-7	CASSSSGSGDEQYF
12	TRBV6-6	TRBJ2-3	CASSYFTDTQYF
15	TRBV11-2	TRBJ1-3	CASSLEDGSGNTIYF
13	TRBV7-6	TRBJ1-2	CASSLGREGGYTF
19	TRBV28	TRBJ2-2	CASSPNLGDPAINTGELFF
15	TRBV5-1	TRBJ2-7	CASSPGTGALYEQYF
12	TRBV27	TRBJ2-1	CASGLAGNEQFF
15	TRBV4-2	TRBJ2-2	CASSHLAANTGELFF
14	TRBV5-4	TRBJ2-7	CASSLWGAPYEQYF
13	TRBV29-1	TRBJ2-1	CSVEGQDSDEQFF
14	TRBV27	TRBJ1-2	CASSLSGTTYGYTF
16	TRBV11-3	TRBJ2-1	CASSLGYLAGSGEQFF
21	TRBV4-3	TRBJ2-1	CASPPGTEDFPGLANPNEQFF
12	TRBV4-1	TRBJ2-7	CASSQTGYEQYF
15	TRBV11-2	TRBJ1-1	CASSLARVRYTEAFF
17	TRBV18	TRBJ2-3	CASSPSIGSGSTDTQYF
15	TRBV19	TRBJ2-3	CASSIDSGGTDTQYF
13	TRBV30	TRBJ1-2	CAETGGSNYGYTF
14	TRBV4-1	TRBJ2-7	CASSHRDLNYEQYF
16	TRBV10-3	TRBJ2-7	CAISDPQGRGSYEQYF
14	TRBV19	TRBJ2-1	CASSIGGTYNEQFF
16	TRBV27	TRBJ2-7	CASTTRVGHPRHEQYF
13	TRBV2	TRBJ2-7	CASIERGSYEQYF
16	TRBV12-5	TRBJ1-4	CASGLVPGGGDEKLFF
15	TRBV28	TRBJ1-2	CASSKNRGRWYGYTF
13	TRBV5-1	TRBJ1-2	CASSLNRDYGYTF
18	TRBV7-2	TRBJ2-7	CASSLVRVLVRAPYEQYF
13	TRBV28	TRBJ1-5	CASSFGWNQPQHF
15	TRBV19	TRBJ2-7	CASRPPGGGAYEQYF
12	TRBV5-4	TRBJ2-7	CASGLLGGEQYF
16	TRBV4-2	TRBJ2-7	CASSPPGLAFSYEQYF
17	TRBV4-3	TRBJ1-1	CASSQERGQGQATEAFF
15	TRBV28	TRBJ1-5	CASTLTISSNQPQHF
15	TRBV9	TRBJ2-3	CASSVDGRAGDTQYF